The rows below give T cell receptor beta chains drawn from one sample of a study of a mutant IDH1 vaccine in newly diagnosed glioma. Their cognate antigens are unknown. Profiled with immunoSEQ multiplex PCR; TCRdb holds only in-frame clones, not every one. The sample gives about 62,000 clones, 83% of which show up once; 3.8% is in the top ten. The input for sequencing was PBMCs, taken from a glioma patient whose treatment included an IDH1 peptide vaccine. Receptor source: a man between 25 and 39 years old with glioma. CDR3s include the opening cysteine and the closing phenylalanine or tryptophan. The D gene is left open where the match is weak. Only some rows state a clone size, as once, few, many or a class for expanded clones.

v_gene: TRBV7-8; abundance: -; d_gene: -; j_gene: TRBJ2-7; CDR3nt: TGTGCCAGCAGCTTCGGGGAGTCCTACGAGCAGTACTTC; CDR3aa: CASSFGESYEQYF
v_gene: TRBV6-1; abundance: -; d_gene: -; j_gene: TRBJ2-7; CDR3nt: TGTGCCAGCATGGCCTACGAGCAGTACTTC; CDR3aa: CASMAYEQYF
v_gene: TRBV5-8; abundance: -; d_gene: TRBD1; j_gene: TRBJ2-1; CDR3nt: TGTGCCAGCAGCCCTCGGACAGGGATAACCAAGCAGTTCTTC; CDR3aa: CASSPRTGITKQFF
v_gene: TRBV6-5; abundance: -; d_gene: -; j_gene: TRBJ1-2; CDR3nt: TGTGCCAGCAGTTCTTTCGGGCAACTAATCCCCTATGGCTACACCTTC; CDR3aa: CASSSFGQLIPYGYTF
v_gene: TRBV7-9; abundance: -; d_gene: TRBD1; j_gene: TRBJ2-7; CDR3nt: TGTGCCAGCAGCTCCGGGACAGGGGGCCCCAGCTCCTACGAGCAGTACTTC; CDR3aa: CASSSGTGGPSSYEQYF
v_gene: TRBV9; abundance: -; d_gene: -; j_gene: TRBJ1-1; CDR3nt: TGTGCCAGCAGCGTAGATATGGGAAACACTGAAGCTTTCTTT; CDR3aa: CASSVDMGNTEAFF
v_gene: TRBV28; abundance: -; d_gene: -; j_gene: TRBJ1-2; CDR3nt: TGTGCCAGCAGCCTCTGGTTATATGGCTACACCTTC; CDR3aa: CASSLWLYGYTF
v_gene: TRBV6-5; abundance: few; d_gene: -; j_gene: TRBJ1-5; CDR3nt: TGTGCCAGCAGTTATGGGGGTGGGCAGCCCCAGCATTTT; CDR3aa: CASSYGGGQPQHF
v_gene: TRBV4-2; abundance: few; d_gene: TRBD1; j_gene: TRBJ1-6; CDR3nt: TGTGCCAGCATGGGACAGGGCAATTCACCCCTCCACTTT; CDR3aa: CASMGQGNSPLHF
v_gene: TRBV7-9; abundance: -; d_gene: -; j_gene: TRBJ2-4; CDR3nt: TGTGCCAGCAGCTTAGGAGAACAGGCTCGGGGCATTCAGTACTTC; CDR3aa: CASSLGEQARGIQYF
v_gene: TRBV4-2; abundance: -; d_gene: -; j_gene: TRBJ2-1; CDR3nt: TGTGCCAGCAGCCAAGATCGCGGGGTGAACAATGAGCAGTTCTTC; CDR3aa: CASSQDRGVNNEQFF
v_gene: TRBV30; abundance: -; d_gene: -; j_gene: TRBJ2-7; CDR3nt: TGTGCCTGGAGTGGCAGGGTAACCTACGAGCAGTACTTC; CDR3aa: CAWSGRVTYEQYF
v_gene: TRBV5-4; abundance: -; d_gene: -; j_gene: TRBJ2-3; CDR3nt: TGTGCCAGCAGCTTGGAACTAGTCAGCACAGATACGCAGTATTTT; CDR3aa: CASSLELVSTDTQYF
v_gene: TRBV6-6; abundance: -; d_gene: -; j_gene: TRBJ1-1; CDR3nt: TGTGCCAGCATTGTCGGGGGGACCAAAACCACTGAAGCTTTCTTT; CDR3aa: CASIVGGTKTTEAFF
v_gene: TRBV10-3; abundance: -; d_gene: -; j_gene: TRBJ1-5; CDR3nt: TGTGCCATCAGTGAACCCGCGATTACAGGGAGCGGGCAGCCCCAGCATTTT; CDR3aa: CAISEPAITGSGQPQHF
v_gene: TRBV4-1; abundance: once; d_gene: -; j_gene: TRBJ2-7; CDR3nt: TGCGCCAGCAGCCAAGTCTGGGGCCAAGGGTACTACGAGCAGTACTTC; CDR3aa: CASSQVWGQGYYEQYF
v_gene: TRBV7-6; abundance: once; d_gene: -; j_gene: TRBJ2-5; CDR3nt: TGTGCCAGCAGCTTAAGTCTCGCTAGGCGGCAAGAGACCCAGTACTTC; CDR3aa: CASSLSLARRQETQYF
v_gene: TRBV19; abundance: -; d_gene: -; j_gene: TRBJ2-2; CDR3nt: TGTGCCAGTAGTCAACCGCGAGAAACCGGGGAGCTGTTTTTT; CDR3aa: CASSQPRETGELFF
v_gene: TRBV29-1; abundance: -; d_gene: -; j_gene: TRBJ1-5; CDR3nt: TGCAGCGTTGGGGGGGCAGGTAGCAATCAGCCCCAGCATTTT; CDR3aa: CSVGGAGSNQPQHF
v_gene: TRBV7-2; abundance: -; d_gene: -; j_gene: TRBJ1-2; CDR3nt: TGTGCCAGCAGCCACAGACGCGAACCTCTATTTGGCTACACCTTC; CDR3aa: CASSHRREPLFGYTF
v_gene: TRBV5-1; abundance: -; d_gene: -; j_gene: TRBJ1-6; CDR3nt: TGCGCCAGCAGCTCCACGGGGGCGAACGGTTCACCCCTCCACTTT; CDR3aa: CASSSTGANGSPLHF
v_gene: TRBV21-1; abundance: -; d_gene: -; j_gene: TRBJ1-3; CDR3nt: TGTGCCAGCACCGCCCGGAGGGACAGCTTAAGGAGCTCTGGAAACACCATATATTTT; CDR3aa: CASTARRDSLRSSGNTIYF
v_gene: TRBV6-1; abundance: -; d_gene: TRBD2; j_gene: TRBJ2-1; CDR3nt: TGTGCCAGCAGTGAAGCTAGCGGGGTGTACAATGAGCAGTTCTTC; CDR3aa: CASSEASGVYNEQFF
v_gene: TRBV18; abundance: -; d_gene: TRBD1; j_gene: TRBJ1-5; CDR3nt: TGTGCCAGCTCACCACGGGACAGGGGAGGCAATCAGCCCCAGCATTTT; CDR3aa: CASSPRDRGGNQPQHF
v_gene: TRBV5-1; abundance: once; d_gene: -; j_gene: TRBJ2-3; CDR3nt: TGCGCCAGCAGCTTGGGTCACTCGGGGGACACGCAGTATTTT; CDR3aa: CASSLGHSGDTQYF
v_gene: TRBV19; abundance: -; d_gene: -; j_gene: TRBJ2-7; CDR3nt: TGTGCCAGGGGTCCCGGACCGAACCACGAGCAGTACTTC; CDR3aa: CARGPGPNHEQYF
v_gene: TRBV28; abundance: -; d_gene: -; j_gene: TRBJ1-5; CDR3nt: TGTGCCAGCAGTTTCCGGTCGTGGAGGTCTAGCAATCAGCCCCAGCATTTT; CDR3aa: CASSFRSWRSSNQPQHF
v_gene: TRBV5-6; abundance: -; d_gene: -; j_gene: TRBJ1-1; CDR3nt: TGTGCCAGCAGCTTCAGCCCAGGAGACACTGAAGCTTTCTTT; CDR3aa: CASSFSPGDTEAFF
v_gene: TRBV2; abundance: -; d_gene: TRBD1; j_gene: TRBJ2-1; CDR3nt: TGTGCCAGTACCGGGACAGGGGGACTTGAGCAGTTCTTC; CDR3aa: CASTGTGGLEQFF
v_gene: TRBV4-2; abundance: once; d_gene: -; j_gene: TRBJ2-7; CDR3nt: TGTGCCAGCAGCCAAGATCCGGCCGGGCAACTACCCTCCTACGAGCAGTACTTC; CDR3aa: CASSQDPAGQLPSYEQYF
v_gene: TRBV7-9; abundance: once; d_gene: -; j_gene: TRBJ2-1; CDR3nt: TGTGCCAGCAGCTTAACTGTTGCGGGTGAGCAGTTCTTC; CDR3aa: CASSLTVAGEQFF
v_gene: TRBV5-1; abundance: -; d_gene: -; j_gene: TRBJ1-4; CDR3nt: TGCGCCAGCAGCTTGGGACATAATGAAAAACTGTTTTTT; CDR3aa: CASSLGHNEKLFF